The 20 T cell receptor beta chains in this list originate from one sample, sequenced in a study of identical twins. TCRdb independently ran MiXCR on the 5' RACE reads; one entry per CDR3 protein. The table shows roughly 490,000 distinct CDR3 sequences, with approximately 15% occurring only once. The sample was also reused in another study, on yellow fever vaccine responses in identical twins.

Sequencing input: CD4+ T cells sorted from blood. Source of these receptors: a woman aged 18-29 years in good health.

This chain connects TRBV6-5 to TRBJ1-1; no reliable D call. From germline, CDR1 is MNHEY and CDR2 SVGAGI. V lost 4 bases and J lost 7, with 10 bases in between. The CDR3 covers 12 residues. CDR3 in amino acids: CASSLNRVEAFF. CDR3 DNA sequence: TGTGCCAGCAGTTTGAATAGGGTTGAAGCTTTCTTT.

V usage is TRBV20-1 and J usage is TRBJ1-2; 7 bases agree with TRBD1. Germline-derived CDR1 and CDR2 are DFQATT and SNEGSKA (reference sequence). This CDR3 is 14 amino acids long. V was pared by 1 base and J by 2 bases, with 4 bases of the junction left unmatched. CDR3 region: CSARVSGGNYGYTF. In DNA, the CDR3 is TGCAGTGCTAGAGTATCAGGGGGAAACTATGGCTACACCTTC.

This clonotype was seen a handful of times. The junction does not match germline at one end; this may be a read error. The chain carries TRBV20-1 and TRBJ2-5; 9 bases match TRBD2. The CDR3 is 17 amino acids. Germline V gene data show CDR1 as DFQATT and CDR2 as SNEGSKA (reference sequence). The CDR3 DNA follows: TGCTGTGCTAGTCCGATTTTGGGACTAGCTATCCAAGAGACCCAGTACTTC. Encoded protein: CCASPILGLAIQETQYF.

There are a few counts of this clonotype. In DNA, the CDR3 is TGTGCCACCAGTGATCCGCGGCCCGGGGGCTTCGGAGGGGAGCTGTTTTTT. Encoded protein: CATSDPRPGGFGGELFF. The rearrangement links TRBV24-1 to TRBJ2-2; either TRBD1 or TRBD2 may supply D (6 bases each). The CDR3 is 17 amino acids. Per the germline V gene, CDR1 is KGHDR and CDR2 is SFDVKD. Trimming stripped 3 bases from V and 8 bases from J, with 21 bases between.

In the case of this clonotype: A much larger clonotype is one base distant, so this may be a read error. The chain couples TRBV29-1 to TRBJ2-2; 7 bases line up with TRBD2. In germline, CDR1 is SQVTM, CDR2 ANQGSEA. The CDR3 has 14 amino acids. CDR3 loop: CSAMGGADTRELFF. As DNA, the CDR3 is TGCAGCGCGATGGGAGGGGCTGACACCAGGGAGCTGTTTTTT.

This clonotype has ten or more counts. The genes are TRBV5-1 and TRBJ2-7; 7 nucleotides match TRBD1. CDR1 and CDR2 from the germline V gene are SGHRS and YFSETQ. The CDR3 runs 13 residues. V lost 3 bases and J lost 0; bases outside the gene matches: 0. The CDR3 protein is CASSWDSSYEQYF. CDR3 nucleotides: TGCGCCAGCAGCTGGGACAGCTCCTACGAGCAGTACTTC.

The chain joins TRBV4-2 to TRBJ2-7; D might be TRBD2 (5 bases). This CDR3 contains 16 residues. The V and J ends lost 2 bases and 2 bases respectively, with 16 bases between them. Germline V lookup: CDR1 LGHNA, CDR2 YNFKEQ. CDR3 amino acids: CASSQTGGARAYEQYF. The CDR3 DNA is TGTGCCAGCAGCCAAACCGGAGGAGCTAGAGCCTACGAGCAGTACTTC.

This clonotype was recorded a few times. The V and J genes are TRBV6-6 and TRBJ1-1; D remains unclear. Between the trimmed V and J ends, which lost 6 bases and 0 bases, there was a span of 5 bases. The germline V gene has CDR1 MNHNY and CDR2 SVGAGI (reference sequence). The CDR3 extends over 12 amino acids. CDR3 protein: CASSSVNTEAFF. CDR3 DNA sequence: TGTGCCAGCAGCTCCGTGAACACTGAAGCTTTCTTT.

V and J are TRBV20-1 and TRBJ2-5; no firm D call. Per the germline V gene, CDR1 is DFQATT and CDR2 is SNEGSKA (reference sequence). The CDR3 is 14 amino acids. V was cut by 0 bases and J by 4 bases, with 12 bases left in between. DNA of the CDR3: TGCAGTGCTAGAGATCGCAGGAAGGGAGAGACCCAGTACTTC. Protein product: CSARDRRKGETQYF.

This clonotype has just a few counts. V usage is TRBV4-3 and J usage is TRBJ1-1; D is perhaps TRBD1 (6 bases). The CDR3 has 14 amino acids. Per germline, CDR1 LGHNA and CDR2 YSLEER. V lost 5 bases to trimming and J lost 6 bases, with 16 bases between them. The DNA for the CDR3 is TGCGCCAGCAGCGGTGATGCAGGGGCGTCTGAAGCTTTCTTT. This codes for CASSGDAGASEAFF.

The gene calls are TRBV12-3 or TRBV12-4 and TRBJ2-1, with 10 bases matching TRBD2. The CDR3 is made up of 16 amino acids. V lost 1 base, J lost 2 bases, and 2 bases stayed unmatched. CDR3 coding DNA: TGTGCCAGCAGTTTAGACCTAGCGGGGGCCTACAATGAGCAGTTCTTC. Encoded protein: CASSLDLAGAYNEQFF.

The CDR3 reads CASSSPRGSDTQYF. Written as DNA, the CDR3 is TGTGCCAGCAGCTCCCCTCGCGGTAGCGATACGCAGTATTTT. This chain links TRBV7-6 with TRBJ2-3; D is uncertain. Per the germline V gene, CDR1 is SGHVS and CDR2 is FNYEAQ. The V end was cut by 4 bases, the J end by 6 bases, with 14 bases between. CDR3 length equals 14 residues.

The V and J genes are TRBV6-5 and TRBJ2-5; 12 bases map to TRBD2. Per germline, CDR1 MNHEY and CDR2 SVGAGI. V lost 2 bases to trimming and J lost 7 bases; unmatched junction nucleotides: 5. This CDR3 region has 15 residues. The CDR3 DNA reads TGTGCCAGCAGTTACCGGGCTAGCGGGGGGGGGACCCAGTACTTC. Its translation: CASSYRASGGGTQYF.

The gene calls are TRBV12-3 or TRBV12-4 and TRBJ1-1; no firm D call. Trimming stripped 3 bases from V and 5 bases from J, with 19 bases between. This CDR3 contains 16 residues. The CDR3 sequence: CASSLWAVRTGTEAFF. The CDR3 nucleotides read TGTGCCAGCAGTTTGTGGGCGGTACGGACTGGGACTGAAGCTTTCTTT.

This clonotype was detected only a few times. The rearrangement links TRBV3-1 to TRBJ2-7; TRBD2 matches 7 bases. Germline V gene lookup returns CDR1 LGHDT and CDR2 YNNKEL (reference sequence). This CDR3 contains 14 residues. V shed 4 bases, J shed 4 bases, and the junction held 7 bases outside the gene matches. Here the CDR3 reads CASSPAGVLYEQYF. The CDR3 region has the DNA TGTGCCAGCAGCCCCGCGGGAGTTCTTTACGAGCAGTACTTC.

The V call is TRBV12-3 or TRBV12-4, the J call TRBJ2-3; TRBD1 is a possible D gene (5 bases). V was shortened by 10 bases and J by 8 bases, with 16 bases between the two germline ends. This CDR3 is built from 12 residues. The DNA for the CDR3 is TGTGCCATCGGCCTCAGGGTGGGTACGCAGTATTTT. Its protein product is CAIGLRVGTQYF.

The chain couples TRBV6-2 or TRBV6-3 to TRBJ2-5, with 7 bases aligning to TRBD1. Trimming cost V 7 bases and J 4 bases; bases outside gene matches: 3. The CDR3 extends over 12 amino acids. Germline-derived CDR1 and CDR2 are MNHEY and SVGEGT. CDR3 nucleotides: TGTGCCAGCATCAACAGGGGAGAGACCCAGTACTTC. This codes for CASINRGETQYF.

This clonotype was detected only a few times. The CDR3 bases are TGTGCCAGCAGCTTAGGTGGAGTGGGCAGCCTCGGGACCCAGTACTTC. This codes for CASSLGGVGSLGTQYF. This chain uses TRBV11-2 with TRBJ2-5; D call uncertain. Germline CDR1 is SGHAT and CDR2 is FQNNGV. Trimming took off 1 base at V and 7 bases at J, with 19 bases between the two ends. The CDR3 loop spans 16 amino acids.

V and J are TRBV6-1 and TRBJ1-5, with TRBD1 as a possible D gene (5 bases). Trimming cost V 4 bases and J 2 bases, with 9 bases left between them. CDR3 length equals 14 residues. In germline, CDR1 is MNHNS, CDR2 SASEGT. CDR3 protein: CASSGREGNQPQHF. The CDR3 region has the DNA TGTGCCAGCAGTGGCAGGGAGGGCAATCAGCCCCAGCATTTT.

This clonotype was counted between two and nine times. A read error may be the cause here, since a much bigger clone is one base away. This chain joins TRBV11-2 and TRBJ2-1; the match to TRBD2 covers 10 bases. The CDR3 contains 15 residues. The ends lost 4 bases at V and 4 bases at J; junction bases unmatched: 4. The germline CDR1 and CDR2 sequences are SGHAT and FQNNGV. The CDR3 spells CASSSLAGVYNEQFF. DNA for the CDR3: TGTGCCAGCAGCTCTCTAGCGGGGGTTTACAATGAGCAGTTCTTC.